These T cell receptor beta chains were read from a single sample in a study of shared clonotypes between healthy human individuals. The protocol was immunoSEQ multiplex PCR, while the TCRdb copy is restricted to in-frame clones and leaves out a portion. Among about a million clones listed, around 75% were seen once. Material for sequencing was memory CD4+ T cells sorted from blood. These receptors all come from a man aged 18 to 35 in good health. The CDR3 runs from the conserved cysteine through the conserved F or W. D genes are given only for firm matches. The listing skips clone size in some rows; elsewhere it reads once, few, many or a size class.

once,.,TRBV5-3,TRBJ2-1,TGTGCCAGAAGCAGTACTACCGGGACTCTTAATCCCCATGAGCAGTTCTTC,CARSSTTGTLNPHEQFF
.,.,TRBV2,TRBJ2-5,TGTGCCAGCAAGGGGCGACCGACGCTTTTACAAGAGACCCAGTACTTC,CASKGRPTLLQETQYF
few,TRBD1,TRBV5-1,TRBJ1-5,TGCGCCAGCAGAACCGGGACAGGGGCCCATCAGCCCCAGCATTTT,CASRTGTGAHQPQHF
.,.,TRBV19,TRBJ1-5,TGTGCCAGTAGTAAGACAGCTCTGAGCAATCAGCCCCAGCATTTT,CASSKTALSNQPQHF
.,.,TRBV5-1,TRBJ1-1,TGCGCCAGCAGCTCCGGACGGGACAAGATGAACACTGAAGCTTTCTTT,CASSSGRDKMNTEAFF
.,.,TRBV4-1,TRBJ1-5,TGCGCCAGCAGTCAGCTGGGGCAAAGACAGCCCCAGCATTTT,CASSQLGQRQPQHF
.,.,TRBV28,TRBJ1-2,TGTGCCAGCAGTTTACTCTTTTCGTCGGACTCCGGGTCCTATGGCTACACCTTC,CASSLLFSSDSGSYGYTF
many,.,TRBV5-1,TRBJ2-2,TGCGCCAGCAGCTTAGACGGTAACACCGGGGAGCTGTTTTTT,CASSLDGNTGELFF
few,.,TRBV5-1,TRBJ2-7,TGCGCCAGCAGCTTAACCAGCTCCTACGAGCAGTACTTC,CASSLTSSYEQYF
.,.,TRBV2,TRBJ2-1,TGTGCCAGCACTCTACACCCGGGACTCCTCAATGAGCAGTTCTTC,CASTLHPGLLNEQFF
once,.,TRBV6-4,TRBJ2-2,TGTGCCAGCAGCCCCCACCCGGGGTCGAACACCGGGGAGCTGTTTTTT,CASSPHPGSNTGELFF
.,.,TRBV19,TRBJ2-5,TGTGCCACCCGCCTACGGGGGGCGATTGGGGAGACCCAGTACTTC,CATRLRGAIGETQYF
.,TRBD2,TRBV7-2,TRBJ2-1,TGTGCCAGCAGCAAGGCTCTAACTAGCGGAAGCTCCTACAATGAGCAGTTCTTC,CASSKALTSGSSYNEQFF
.,.,TRBV5-1,TRBJ1-1,TGCGCCAGCAGCCTACAACCGGTGGGGGGCACTGAAGCTTTCTTT,CASSLQPVGGTEAFF
.,.,TRBV5-1,TRBJ2-2,TGCGCCAGCAGCGGTAGCGGCCATGAGGAGCTGTTTTTT,CASSGSGHEELFF
.,.,TRBV11-2,TRBJ2-1,TGTGCCAGCAGCTCCGCGAAGTTAGCGACTAACAATGAGCAGTTCTTC,CASSSAKLATNNEQFF
.,.,TRBV5-8,TRBJ1-1,TGTGCCAGCAGCTTGGCAGGGAACATGAACACTGAAGCTTTCTTT,CASSLAGNMNTEAFF
.,TRBD1,TRBV5-6,TRBJ2-7,TGTGCCAGCAGCTCGGACAGGGCCTGGGAGCAGTACTTC,CASSSDRAWEQYF
.,.,TRBV15,TRBJ2-7,TGTGCCACCAGGAGGGACACCTCCTACGAGCAGTACTTC,CATRRDTSYEQYF
.,TRBD2,TRBV10-3,TRBJ2-1,TGTGCCATCAGCATGACTAGCGGGGGGTCCTACAATGAGCAGTTCTTC,CAISMTSGGSYNEQFF
.,.,TRBV10-2,TRBJ1-2,TGCGCCAGCAGTCTCGGGGGCACTAACTATGGCTACACCTTC,CASSLGGTNYGYTF
.,TRBD1,TRBV6-5,TRBJ2-7,TGTGCCAGCAGGCCGGGACAGGGGGACACCTACGAGCAGTACTTC,CASRPGQGDTYEQYF
.,.,TRBV28,TRBJ1-3,TGTGCCAGCTTCTCCCCGGGCAGGGACGGAAACACCATATATTTT,CASFSPGRDGNTIYF
.,.,TRBV30,TRBJ1-2,TGTGCCTGGAGTGGCGGGCGAGGTAGGGGCTACACCTTC,CAWSGGRGRGYTF
many,.,TRBV10-3,TRBJ1-2,TGTGCCATCAGTCCAGGGAGTGGGACCTATGGCTACACCTTC,CAISPGSGTYGYTF
.,.,TRBV27,TRBJ2-7,TGTGCCAGCAGTAGGGGGAACCTTTACGAGCAGTACTTC,CASSRGNLYEQYF
few,.,TRBV5-5,TRBJ1-2,TGTGCCAGCAGCTTGGCCGTGAATAGCGGCTACACCTTC,CASSLAVNSGYTF